The sequence of this T cell receptor beta chain was determined in a study of vaccination effects on CD4 cells after COVID-19. Points from the study as a whole: After vaccination, spike-reactive clones in convalescents were mostly new vaccine-induced clones.

As concerns this clone: Its antigen is unknown.

TCRdb's table, derived via immunoSEQ multiplex PCR, lists solely in-frame clones and lacks some. The data show some 35,000 clones, about 78% seen once. Looked up from germline, CDR1 is LGHNA and CDR2 is YSLEER. This CDR3 comprises 15 residues. Trimming pared 1 base from V and 3 bases from J, leaving 10 bases between. Under the ViraFEST assay, PBMC were stimulated with viral peptide pools so that antigen-specific CD4+ T cells expanded. Sequencing was performed afterwards. CD4+ T cell isolation took place after 10 days of culture. The person had a PCR-confirmed SARS-CoV-2 infection during March to December 2020.

This sequence was found in a human donor who had a prior SARS-CoV-2 infection. The V and J genes are TRBV4-3 and TRBJ2-1; D perhaps matches TRBD1 (6 bases). Material: CD4+ T cells from PBMCs cultured with HCoV-NL63 spike peptides, obtained before COVID-19 vaccination. The CDR3 nucleotides are TGCGCCAGCAGCCAAGCCCCGGGACACTACAATGAGCAGTTCTTC. Translation gives CASSQAPGHYNEQFF.